This record concerns one T cell receptor (beta chain) sequence. Its antigen is currently not known. No clone much larger than this one lies a single base away; base qualities are absent. The source of the sample is a study of tumor-infiltrating lymphocytes in primary liver carcinoma (TCRdb year 2017). Some background on the complete study: The five patients, three men and two women aged 30 to 69 years, had hepatocellular carcinoma (four) or combined HCC and intrahepatic cholangiocarcinoma (one). Tumors of the five patients were stage T1-T3 N0M0 with maximum diameters of about 4 to 10 cm. Samples yielded roughly 3.5 to 7.5 million productive TCRbeta reads; read depth did not differ significantly between tissue types. TCRbeta repertoire sequencing, expression microarrays and whole-exome sequencing were combined in the study across five regions of each liver tumor, with adjacent normal tissue and blood also included. A total of 35 specimens from 5 patients went through TCRbeta repertoire sequencing, namely 25 tumor regions, 5 adjacent noncancerous liver tissues and 5 peripheral blood samples. Agilent mRNA microarray profiling was performed on the 20 to 25 tumor region samples to relate TCRbeta repertoire diversity to the local molecular phenotype. Technical replicate repertoires showed high reproducibility, with mean shared-clone rates about 0.88 and correlation coefficients above 0.95.

Measured from the cysteine to the phenylalanine, the CDR3 is 13 residues long. Of all the DNA, just the CDR3 is kept, 39 bases in frame from base 1. V lost 6 bases and J lost 4 bases; the stretch between them is 9 bases long. Total RNA and DNA were co-extracted from approximately 20-30 mg of bulk tissue with the AllPrep DNA/RNA mini kit, without cell sorting. Roughly five patients with histopathologically diagnosed primary liver carcinoma underwent surgical resection in China between late 2015 and early 2016. At the time of sampling, the patients were treatment-naive and had chronic HBV infection. Each tumor was sampled at five spatially separated regions: the tumor centre plus the superior, inferior, left-lateral and right-lateral poles. According to histology, viable tumor cells made up more than 85% of every tumor sample. Each fresh piece of tumor and adjacent tissue was cut in two, with one half stored in RNAlater at -80 degrees C and the other half sent for histology.

TCRbeta-specific cDNA was reverse-transcribed from 500 to 550 ng total RNA using a constant-region primer and ProtoScript II reverse transcriptase. TCRbeta libraries were built with three nested multiplex PCR rounds, a slightly modified ARM-PCR procedure. Multiplex TRBV1-TRBV30 forward primers and a Cbeta reverse primer were used in the first two PCR rounds, each of which was run for roughly 10 cycles. A final 25-cycle PCR with Deep VentR polymerase added sample barcodes and Illumina adapters. Before sequencing, amplicons between 200 and 500 bp were purified from gel using a QIAquick gel extraction kit. The TCRbeta amplicons were sequenced with 250-bp paired-end reads on an Illumina HiSeq 2500. As for the authors' bioinformatics: Quality trimming of reads was performed with Trimmomatic v0.33, and paired reads were merged with FLASH v1.2.11 so that full CDR3 sequences could be recovered. V, D and J germline segments were assigned to the rearranged TCRbeta sequences by MiGEC v1.2.1b. Clonotype statistics, along with Shannon-Wiener diversity indices, were calculated using VDJtools v1.0.0. To cut down on sampling bias, every analysis after diversity analysis relied on just the 250 most abundant clonotypes from each sample. Clones were called with MiXCR by TCRdb after fastp trimmed the public reads at Q25, and only in-frame beta chains were retained. CDR3 protein duplicates are merged, each entry listing the most common genes and DNA. These V and J calls derive from TCRdb rather than the authors' analysis. In this sample the table shows approximately 99,000 distinct CDR3 sequences, around two thirds of which occur a single time. The ten largest make up 9.5% of the sample.

Points the paper makes about the study in general: Consistent with antigen-driven expansion, pairs of tumor regions showed higher repertoire overlap (mean about 36%) than either tumor-adjacent pairs (around 17%) or tumor-blood pairs (around 14%). Since the samples were bulk and unsorted, there was no way to compare CD4+ and CD8+ T cell repertoires. Just about 7.5-24% of top clones turned up in all five regions of a tumor, which suggests spatial heterogeneity among tumor-infiltrating T cells. Because only the TCR beta chain was sequenced and unpaired alpha chains were not captured, true repertoire diversity is likely underestimated. A significantly larger repertoire fraction was made up by the top 250 clones in tumors than in blood (p = 0.039). Only four or five patients were included in the study, and the authors note that the findings should be validated in a larger study.

The source material was liver tumor tissue from sampling region 5. Explained via the paper, the cell subset or site label denotes: tumor region T5, tumor centre. This clonotype was sampled from a woman aged 55-70 years with primary liver carcinoma and hepatitis B virus infection. The chain is assembled from TRBV12-3 or TRBV12-4 and TRBJ2-2; there is no confident call for the D gene. The DNA sequence is as follows: TGTGCCAGCAGACCTAGGGCCACCGGGGAGCTGTTTTTT. This codes for CASRPRATGELFF.